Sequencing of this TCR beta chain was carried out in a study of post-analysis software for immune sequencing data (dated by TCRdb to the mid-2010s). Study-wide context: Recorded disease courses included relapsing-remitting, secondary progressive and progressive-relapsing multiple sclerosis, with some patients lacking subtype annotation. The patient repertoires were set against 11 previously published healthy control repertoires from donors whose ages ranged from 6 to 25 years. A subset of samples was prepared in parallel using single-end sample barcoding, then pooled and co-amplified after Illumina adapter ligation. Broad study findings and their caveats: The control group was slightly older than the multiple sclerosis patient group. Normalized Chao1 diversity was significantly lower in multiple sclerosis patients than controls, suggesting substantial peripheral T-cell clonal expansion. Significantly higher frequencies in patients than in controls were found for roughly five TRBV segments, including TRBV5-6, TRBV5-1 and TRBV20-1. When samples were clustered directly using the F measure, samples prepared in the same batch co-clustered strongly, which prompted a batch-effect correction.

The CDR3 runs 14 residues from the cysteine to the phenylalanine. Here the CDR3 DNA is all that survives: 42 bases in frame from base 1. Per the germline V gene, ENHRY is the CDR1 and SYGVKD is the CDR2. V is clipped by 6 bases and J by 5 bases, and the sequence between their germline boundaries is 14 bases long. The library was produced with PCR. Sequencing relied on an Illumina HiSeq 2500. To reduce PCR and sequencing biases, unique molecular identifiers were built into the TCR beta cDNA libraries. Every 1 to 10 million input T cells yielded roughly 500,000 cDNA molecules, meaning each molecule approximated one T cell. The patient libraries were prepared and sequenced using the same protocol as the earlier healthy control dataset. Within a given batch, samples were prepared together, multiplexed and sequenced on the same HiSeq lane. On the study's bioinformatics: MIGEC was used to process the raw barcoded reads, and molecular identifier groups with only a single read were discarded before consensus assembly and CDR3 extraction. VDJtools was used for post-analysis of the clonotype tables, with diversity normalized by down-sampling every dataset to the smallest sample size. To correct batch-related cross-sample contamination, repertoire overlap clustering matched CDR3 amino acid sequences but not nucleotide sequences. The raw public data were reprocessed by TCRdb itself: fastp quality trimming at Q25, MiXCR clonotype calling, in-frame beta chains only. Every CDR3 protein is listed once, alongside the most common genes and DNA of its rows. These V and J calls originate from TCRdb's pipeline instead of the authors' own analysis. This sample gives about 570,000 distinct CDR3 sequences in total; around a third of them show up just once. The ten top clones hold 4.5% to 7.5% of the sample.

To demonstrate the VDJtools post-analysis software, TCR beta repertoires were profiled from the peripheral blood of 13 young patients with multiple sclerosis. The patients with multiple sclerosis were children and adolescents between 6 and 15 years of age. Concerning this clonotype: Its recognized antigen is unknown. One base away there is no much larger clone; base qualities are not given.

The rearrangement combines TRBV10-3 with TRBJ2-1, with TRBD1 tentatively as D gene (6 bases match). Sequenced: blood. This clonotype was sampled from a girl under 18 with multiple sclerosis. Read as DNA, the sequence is TGTGCCATCAGGGCCGGGACACAAAACAATGAGCAGTTCTTC. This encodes CAIRAGTQNNEQFF.